These 6 T cell receptor beta chains were sequenced from one sample in a study of T cell clonality in common variable immunodeficiency. Clones were sequenced by immunoSEQ multiplex PCR, and TCRdb holds only the in-frame ones, with some missing. Altogether tens of thousands of clones were found in the sample, and no singletons occur. The specimen sequenced was peripheral blood mononuclear cells. These receptors all come from a person aged 18 to 69 in good health.

This clone was seen at least ten times. The CDR3 end lies 3 residues beyond the end of the read and is filled in from the germline J gene. The rearrangement uses TRBV29-1 and TRBJ2-1; TRBD2 aligns across 9 bases. The CDR3 is 15 amino acids. CDR1 SQVTM and CDR2 ANQGSEA come from the germline V gene. Trimming removed 3 bases from V and 7 bases from J; junction bases left unmatched: 10. The CDR3 here is CSVDYRLAGRNEQFF. The covered CDR3 bases are TGCAGCGTTGATTATAGGCTAGCGGGAAGGAATGAG.

This clone was seen a handful of times. The CDR3 is cut off 3 residues early in the read; its end comes from the germline J gene. The chain couples TRBV30 to TRBJ2-4; 12 nucleotides line up with TRBD1. CDR3 size: 14 residues. Germline CDR1 GTSNPN, CDR2 SVGIG (reference sequence). The CDR3 is CACPGQGAFGGQYF. The CDR3 DNA, read in part, is TGTGCCTGTCCGGGACAGGGGGCTTTTGGTGGT.

This clone was seen many times. The read is 3 residues too short to cover the CDR3 end, so that end is filled in from the germline J gene. The chain links TRBV2 to TRBJ2-3; the D gene is possibly TRBD2 (6 bases). Germline CDR1 and CDR2: SNHLY and FYNNEI. Trimming took off 5 bases at V and 0 bases at J, with 9 bases between the two ends. This CDR3 is built from 14 residues. Partial CDR3 DNA: TGTGCCAGCAGTCGGGACTTAAGCACAGATACG. It translates to CASSRDLSTDT. The full CDR3 sequence reads CASSRDLSTDTQYF. Full variable domain (missing parts from reference TRBV2 and TRBJ2-3): EPEVTQTPSHQVTQMGQEVILRCVPISNHLYFYWYRQILGQKVEFLVSFYNNEISEKSEIFDDQFSVERPDGSNFTLKIRSTKLEDSAMYFCASSRDLSTDTQYFGPGTRLTVL.

This clone was observed at least ten times. The read terminates 3 residues before the CDR3 end, so the remaining end is supplied by the germline J gene. V and J are TRBV4-1 and TRBJ2-7; 10 nucleotides line up with TRBD2. CDR3 length equals 15 residues. Germline V gives CDR1 MGHRA, CDR2 YSYEKL. V lost 4 bases and J lost 0; bases outside the gene matches: 3. CDR3 sequence reads: CASSPSGGSSYEQYF. CDR3 DNA (partial): TGCGCCAGCAGCCCTAGCGGGGGTAGCTCCTACGAG.

This clone has a count of ten or more. The read comes to an end 3 residues before the CDR3 does, leaving the germline J gene to fill in the end. Other nucleotide sequences from this sample produce the same CDR3. The rearrangement joins TRBV6-2 or TRBV6-3 to TRBJ1-3, with 8 bases that match TRBD1. After removal of 2 bases from V and 4 bases from J, the junction contained 7 bases not matched to a gene. Per the germline V gene, CDR1 is MNHEY and CDR2 is SVGEGT. The CDR3 is 16 amino acids. CDR3 sequence: CASSYPRTGNGNTIYF. The part of the CDR3 DNA that was read is TGTGCCAGCAGTTACCCGAGGACAGGGAACGGAAACACC.

Ten or more counts support this clone. The missing CDR3 end, 3 residues past where the read stops, is filled in from the germline J gene. V is TRBV7-9 and J is TRBJ2-1; TRBD2 matches 9 bases. The CDR3 consists of 13 residues. Germline V gene data show CDR1 as SEHNR and CDR2 as FQNEAQ (reference sequence). J gave up 4 bases and V 8 bases, and 3 bases lay outside the gene matches. CDR3 in amino acids: CASGLAWYNEQFF. The sequenced part of the CDR3 DNA is TGTGCCAGCGGACTAGCGTGGTACAATGAG.